This entry concerns a single T cell receptor (beta chain). The target antigen is unknown. The CDR3 length is 14 residues. The germline gives CDR1 MGHRA, CDR2 YSYEKL. V shed 1 base and J shed 6 bases, with 13 bases lying between them. The data were produced by immunoSEQ multiplex PCR, yet TCRdb's version contains in-frame clones alone and is incomplete. Of some 120,000 clones listed, about four fifths are singletons. This record comes from a study of radiation and T cells in renal cell carcinoma. Study summary: Nephrectomy followed 15 Gy stereotactic body radiation by 4 weeks.

Time point defined: baseline pretreatment blood. Treatment here: 15 Gy SBRT to primary tumor, nephrectomy 4 weeks later. Clear cell pathology was present in this patient's renal cell carcinoma. Whole-study findings and limits: In blood, top tumor clones expanded by 2 weeks, shrinking by 4. Without pretreatment biopsies, baseline tumor clonotype presence was undetermined.

The sequence came from an older woman with renal cell carcinoma. This rearrangement joins TRBV4-1 to TRBJ2-7, with D possibly TRBD2 on 5 matching bases. Sample: blood, taken from a patient whose treatment included radiotherapy and nephrectomy. The CDR3 DNA sequence: TGCGCCAGCAGCCAAGGCGCGGGCAGCTTCGAGCAGTACTTC. Amino acids: CASSQGAGSFEQYF.